What follows describes a single T cell receptor beta chain. What it recognizes is unknown. Input per replicate PCR of unsorted PBMC was around 300 ng DNA, corresponding to tens of thousands of T cell genomes. Assay used: immunoSEQ multiplex PCR; TCRdb lists only in-frame clones, some missing. The table lists about 480,000 clones, approximately 85% of them singletons, with over 10% in the top ten. These data originate in a study of shared clonotypes between healthy human individuals. Points from the study as a whole: Represented genetic and exposure-history diversity was restricted by having few donors.

Per the germline V gene, CDR1 is MNHNY and CDR2 is SVGAGI (reference sequence). V lost 5 bases and J 3 bases, leaving 3 bases between the germline ends. This CDR3 contains 11 residues. This TCR derives from a woman in her 40s in good health. Some clones in this sample may be carry-over from other donors' samples. The sequencing sample was made of PBMCs. The chain uses TRBV6-6 and TRBJ2-3, with D uncertain. The CDR3 reads CASSRTDTQYF. CDR3 bases: TGTGCCAGCAGTCGGACAGATACGCAGTATTTT.